This TCR beta chain emerged from a study of T cells in Graves' hyperthyroidism and ophthalmopathy. Every diagnosis used clinical symptoms, serum thyroxine and TRAb, thyroid ultrasound and orbital computed tomography. For this clonotype: Antigen: not known. Since the CDR3 does not end with the conserved phenylalanine or tryptophan, this likely comes from a read error.

Authors of the study amplified TCR beta CDR3 regions from RNA transcripts. When the TCR CDR3 underwent first-round RT-PCR, the HTBI primer set was used. TCRdb re-analysed the multiplex PCR reads in MiXCR, keeping a single row per CDR3 protein. The data contain roughly 500,000 distinct CDR3 sequences, over 45% of them singletons. V dropped 7 bases and J dropped 2 bases, with 12 bases sitting between them. The CDR3 loop spans 14 amino acids. Study-wide points: A model using 13 V-J features told ophthalmopathy apart from stable hyperthyroidism.

The source of this sequence is an adult woman with Graves' disease, either hyperthyroidism or ophthalmopathy (not recorded which). The V call is TRBV12-3 or TRBV12-4, the J call TRBJ1-5; D is undetermined. The sequenced material came from peripheral blood or thyroid tissue (not recorded which). Here the CDR3 DNA reads TGTGCCAGCATCGGCGGTGGGGGCAATCAGCCCCAGCATCTT. Translation: CASIGGGGNQPQHL.